This TCR beta chain was recovered during a study of shared clonotypes between healthy human individuals. Assay used: immunoSEQ multiplex PCR; TCRdb lists only in-frame clones, some missing. The sample yields roughly 76,000 clones, about 61% seen once. Deletions cut 5 bases from V and 7 bases from J, with 9 bases between. Germline loops: CDR1 SGHAT, CDR2 FQDESV (reference sequence). CDR3 length: 12 residues. The chain employs TRBV11-1 and TRBJ1-5; D is undetermined. The receptor comes from a man aged 25-45 years in good health. Sequenced input: memory CD8+ T cells sorted from blood. The subset was: CD45RO+ cells pooled with CCR7-negative TemRA cells. The CDR3 region is CASSLGGQPQHF. CDR3 DNA sequence: TGTGCCAGCAGCCTGGGCGGGCAGCCCCAGCATTTT.